This T cell receptor beta chain is drawn from a study of blood T cell repertoires in COVID-19. Study information: Samples representing acute and convalescent COVID-19 were sourced from the United States, Italy and Spain. PBMCs, B-cell-depleted T cells, or T cells were the source of the cDNA or gDNA that made up the material.

After removal of 1 base from V and 2 bases from J, the junction contained 4 bases not matched to a gene. The CDR3 is made up of 17 amino acids. Germline assignment: CDR1 MGHRA and CDR2 YSYEKL. In the original workflow: It was from reference gene primer amplification that nucleated cell counts were estimated. This table comes from immunoSEQ multiplex PCR, and its TCRdb copy is limited to in-frame clones, with some not included. V and J calls and clone size come straight from that table; D and trimming were deduced from the DNA. Among 250,000 to 350,000 clones listed, around 89% were seen once. V usage is TRBV4-1 and J usage is TRBJ2-3; 12 bases map to TRBD2. Material for sequencing was peripheral blood. This TCR came from a woman aged 50 to 60 with active or convalescent COVID-19. The CDR3 is CASSQGWTSGVTDTQYF. The CDR3 region has the DNA TGCGCCAGCAGCCAAGGTTGGACTAGCGGGGTCACAGATACGCAGTATTTT.